Following are 3 T cell receptor beta chains from one sample sequenced in a study of CD8 T cells in ankylosing spondylitis. TCRdb re-called the 5' RACE reads through MiXCR, storing one row per CDR3 protein. The sample yields some 240,000 distinct CDR3 sequences, about 24% seen once. The sequenced sample was blood, either unsorted or a sorted T cell fraction (not recorded which). The receptors derive from a male donor with ankylosing spondylitis or in good health (not recorded which).

The chain joins TRBV12-3 or TRBV12-4 to TRBJ1-3; maybe TRBD1 (6 bases). This CDR3 is built from 15 residues. V gave up 0 bases and J gave up 8 bases, with 14 bases separating them. This CDR3 is CASSLAGLGGDTIYF. In DNA form, the CDR3 reads TGTGCCAGCAGTTTAGCGGGTTTGGGGGGCGACACCATATATTTT.

The V and J genes are TRBV20-1 and TRBJ1-5; TRBD1 is a possible D gene (6 bases). The CDR3 covers 17 residues. The V and J ends lost 1 base and 0 bases respectively, with 16 bases between them. In germline, CDR1 is DFQATT, CDR2 SNEGSKA (reference sequence). The CDR3 region has the DNA TGCAGTGCTAGAGGGGGAAGCAGGGGAGGTAGCAATCAGCCCCAGCATTTT. As protein: CSARGGSRGGSNQPQHF.

The sample holds many counts of this clonotype. CDR3 in DNA: TGCACCACCTACGTGACAGATACGCAGTATTTT. Translating gives CTTYVTDTQYF. This chain joins TRBV29-1 and TRBJ2-3, with D hard to call. Germline V gene data show CDR1 as SQVTM and CDR2 as ANQGSEA. The CDR3 loop spans 11 amino acids.